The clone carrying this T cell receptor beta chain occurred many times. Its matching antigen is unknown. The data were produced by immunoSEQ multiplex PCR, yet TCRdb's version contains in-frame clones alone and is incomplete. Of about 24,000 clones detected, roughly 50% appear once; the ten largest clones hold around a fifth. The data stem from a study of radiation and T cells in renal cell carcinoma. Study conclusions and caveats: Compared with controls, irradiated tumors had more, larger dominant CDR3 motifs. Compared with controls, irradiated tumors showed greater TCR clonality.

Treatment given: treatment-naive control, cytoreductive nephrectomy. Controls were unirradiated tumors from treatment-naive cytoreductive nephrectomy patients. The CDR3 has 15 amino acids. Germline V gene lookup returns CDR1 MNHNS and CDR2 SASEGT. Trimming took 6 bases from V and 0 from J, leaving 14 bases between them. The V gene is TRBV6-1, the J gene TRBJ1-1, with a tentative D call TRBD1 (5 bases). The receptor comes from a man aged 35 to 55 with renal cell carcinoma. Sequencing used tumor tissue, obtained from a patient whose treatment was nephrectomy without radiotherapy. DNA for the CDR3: TGTGCCAGCAGGAAGGGGAGGCACCTGAACACTGAAGCTTTCTTT. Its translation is CASRKGRHLNTEAFF.